This record covers a single T cell receptor (beta chain). The antigen is undetermined. This entry is derived from a study of identical twins. Overall study results and limits: Models underestimated how often monozygotic twins shared out-of-frame TCR alpha.

A single record per CDR3 protein comes from TCRdb applying MiXCR to the 5' RACE reads. Among about 700,000 distinct CDR3 sequences listed, over 8.5% were seen once. The CDR3 extends over 17 amino acids. V was pared by 0 bases and J by 7 bases, with 9 bases of the junction left unmatched. Per the germline V gene, CDR1 is LGHNA and CDR2 is YSLEER. These data also featured in a second study, about yellow fever vaccine responses in identical twins.

The sample taken for sequencing was PBMCs. This TCR derives from a woman aged 18 to 35 in good health. The V call is TRBV4-3, the J call TRBJ2-2; 9 bases fit TRBD1. The CDR3 DNA follows: TGCGCCAGCAGCCAAGATGTCGGACAGGGGTTTATCGGGGAGCTGTTTTTT. Its translation: CASSQDVGQGFIGELFF.